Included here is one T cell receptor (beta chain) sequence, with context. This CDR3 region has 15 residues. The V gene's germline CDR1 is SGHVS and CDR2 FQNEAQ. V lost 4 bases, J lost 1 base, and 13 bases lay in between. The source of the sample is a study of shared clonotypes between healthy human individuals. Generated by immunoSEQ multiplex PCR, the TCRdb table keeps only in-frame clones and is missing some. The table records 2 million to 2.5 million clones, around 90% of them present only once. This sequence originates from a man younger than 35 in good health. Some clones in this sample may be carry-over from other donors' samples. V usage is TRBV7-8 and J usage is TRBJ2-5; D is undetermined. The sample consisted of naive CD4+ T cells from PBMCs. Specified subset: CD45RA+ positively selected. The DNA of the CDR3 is TGTGCCAGCAGCTCAGAAATCGTGACCCAAGAGACCCAGTACTTC. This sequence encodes CASSSEIVTQETQYF.